Listed below are T cell receptor beta chains from one sample, sequenced in a study of cytomegalovirus exposure and HLA in healthy donors. Assay used: immunoSEQ multiplex PCR; TCRdb lists only in-frame clones, some missing. The sample carries approximately 150,000 clones, roughly 77% recorded once. Material for sequencing was PBMCs. The receptor set was obtained from a man between 18 and 35 years old in good health and CMV-seropositive. Each CDR3 is given with its conserved first and last residue. D genes are given only for firm matches. Clone size is stated in some rows and not others, as once, few, many or a class when expanded.

abundance,d_gene,j_gene,v_gene,CDR3nt,CDR3aa
once,NA,TRBJ2-1,TRBV7-2,TGTGCCAGCAGCCCCTTAGCAGCATTAAAAGAGCAGTTCTTC,CASSPLAALKEQFF
NA,NA,TRBJ1-2,TRBV5-8,TGTGCCAGCAGCTTGGTGGCCATTTGGGCCGGCTCGTTCTATGGCTACACCTTC,CASSLVAIWAGSFYGYTF
NA,TRBD2,TRBJ2-1,TRBV5-4,TGTGCCAGCACCATATTCGGACTAGACATGAATGAGCAGTTCTTC,CASTIFGLDMNEQFF
NA,NA,TRBJ2-1,TRBV5-6,TGTGCCAGCAGGGAGCGGAGAAGCTCCTACAATGAGCAGTTCTTC,CASRERRSSYNEQFF
few,TRBD1,TRBJ2-4,TRBV27,TGTGCCAGCAGGCCTCTTGACCGGACAGGGGCCAAAAACATTCAGTACTTC,CASRPLDRTGAKNIQYF
once,NA,TRBJ2-3,TRBV5-4,TGTGCCAGCAGCAGGACTCATAGCACAGATACGCAGTATTTT,CASSRTHSTDTQYF
once,TRBD1,TRBJ2-7,TRBV2,TGTGCCAGCTCAAGACAGGGGGGGCCCTACGAGCAGTACTTC,CASSRQGGPYEQYF
NA,NA,TRBJ1-5,TRBV5-6,TGTGCCAGCAGCCAGGGGTGGTTTGGCAATCAGCCCCAGCATTTT,CASSQGWFGNQPQHF
NA,NA,TRBJ2-7,TRBV2,TGTGCCAGCAACCTCAATAACGCCCGCGAGCAGTACTTC,CASNLNNAREQYF
once,TRBD1,TRBJ1-2,TRBV29-1,TGCAGCGTCGGGACAGGGGGCGGCTATGGCTACACCTTC,CSVGTGGGYGYTF
NA,NA,TRBJ1-2,TRBV4-1,TGCGCCAGCAGCCAACCACAGGCCGACCAAGCTTTCTATGGCTACACCTTC,CASSQPQADQAFYGYTF
NA,NA,TRBJ1-5,TRBV15,TGTGCCACCAGCAGGGCCCGAGGGAAGCAGCCCCAGCATTTT,CATSRARGKQPQHF
NA,TRBD1,TRBJ1-5,TRBV7-9,TGTGCCAGCAGCAGGGACAGTAGCAATCAGCCCCAGCATTTT,CASSRDSSNQPQHF
NA,NA,TRBJ1-3,TRBV7-9,TGTGCCAGCAGCCCTGTAGGGGGTCGTCGTGGAAACACCATATATTTT,CASSPVGGRRGNTIYF
NA,NA,TRBJ2-7,TRBV29-1,TGCAGCGGGGTGGAGGCGGAACCCTACGAGCAGTACTTC,CSGVEAEPYEQYF
NA,TRBD1,TRBJ2-7,TRBV19,TGTGCCAGTAGTACCAACACAGGGGGCCCCTACGAGCAGTACTTC,CASSTNTGGPYEQYF
NA,NA,TRBJ2-7,TRBV5-4,TGTGCCAGCAGCTTGGATTCGGTAATCTCCTACGAGCAGTACTTC,CASSLDSVISYEQYF
NA,NA,TRBJ1-1,TRBV28,TGTGCCAGCAGTTTACTCAGGGATAGCCGCACTGAAGCTTTCTTT,CASSLLRDSRTEAFF
NA,NA,TRBJ2-1,TRBV9,TGTGCCAGCAGCGTAGGGGGGGACTCCTACAATGAGCAGTTCTTC,CASSVGGDSYNEQFF
NA,TRBD1,TRBJ2-7,TRBV25-1,TGTCCCAGCAGTGAATTAGGGGACAGGGAATACGAGCAGTACTTC,CPSSELGDREYEQYF
few,TRBD1,TRBJ1-6,TRBV7-3,TGTGCCAGCAGCTTAACAGGGGGCGCGGATTCACCCCTCCACTTT,CASSLTGGADSPLHF
NA,TRBD1,TRBJ1-1,TRBV28,TGTGCCAGCAGTTTATTAACCGGGACAGGGGACACTGAAGCTTTCTTT,CASSLLTGTGDTEAFF
NA,NA,TRBJ2-2,TRBV29-1,TGCAGCGTTGCAGCGGCAGGCCCTACGAACACCGGGGAGCTGTTTTTT,CSVAAAGPTNTGELFF
NA,NA,TRBJ1-1,TRBV19,TGTGCCAGTAGTACGTACAGGGTAAGGACTGAAGCTTTCTTT,CASSTYRVRTEAFF
NA,NA,TRBJ2-5,TRBV19,TGTGCCAGTAGTATGGGCTTAATGGACCAAGAGACCCAGTACTTC,CASSMGLMDQETQYF
NA,TRBD2,TRBJ2-7,TRBV5-6,TGTGCCAGCAGCGCGGCGGGACTAGCCTACGAGCAGTACTTC,CASSAAGLAYEQYF
NA,TRBD2,TRBJ2-5,TRBV5-6,TGTGCCAGCAGCTTGATCGGGGGGGAGGAAGAGACCCAGTACTTC,CASSLIGGEEETQYF
few,NA,TRBJ2-5,TRBV28,TGTGCCAGCTTCTCACCGGGGAACCAAGAGACCCAGTACTTC,CASFSPGNQETQYF
NA,NA,TRBJ1-1,TRBV28,TGTGCCAGCAGTTTATTTGGCCGACAGAGGAACACTGAAGCTTTCTTT,CASSLFGRQRNTEAFF
NA,TRBD1,TRBJ1-2,TRBV4-1,TGCGCCAGCAGCCGGCGACAGGGTGAGACTAACTATGGCTACACCTTC,CASSRRQGETNYGYTF
NA,NA,TRBJ2-7,TRBV5-6,TGTGCCAGCAGCTTTGGAGGAACCTACGAGCAGTACTTC,CASSFGGTYEQYF